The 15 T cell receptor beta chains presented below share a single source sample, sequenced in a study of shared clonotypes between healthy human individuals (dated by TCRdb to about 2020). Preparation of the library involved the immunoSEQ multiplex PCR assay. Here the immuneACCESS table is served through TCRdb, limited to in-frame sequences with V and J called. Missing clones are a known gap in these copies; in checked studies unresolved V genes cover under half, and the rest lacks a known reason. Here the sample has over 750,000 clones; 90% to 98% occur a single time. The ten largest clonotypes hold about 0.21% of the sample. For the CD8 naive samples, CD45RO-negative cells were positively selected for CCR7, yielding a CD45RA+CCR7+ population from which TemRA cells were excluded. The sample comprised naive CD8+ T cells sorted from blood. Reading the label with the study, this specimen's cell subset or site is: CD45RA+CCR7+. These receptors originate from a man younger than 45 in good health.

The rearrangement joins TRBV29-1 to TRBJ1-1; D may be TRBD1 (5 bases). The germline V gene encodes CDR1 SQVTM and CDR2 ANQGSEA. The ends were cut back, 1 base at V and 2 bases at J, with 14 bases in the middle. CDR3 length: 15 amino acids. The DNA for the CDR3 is TGCAGCGTTGAAGCGAGAGGGGCAAAAAACACTGAAGCTTTCTTT. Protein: CSVEARGAKNTEAFF.

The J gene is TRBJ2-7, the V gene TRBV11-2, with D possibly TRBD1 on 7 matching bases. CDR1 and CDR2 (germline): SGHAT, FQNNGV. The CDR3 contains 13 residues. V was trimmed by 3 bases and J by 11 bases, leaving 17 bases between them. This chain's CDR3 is CASSFDREVWEYF. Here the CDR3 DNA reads TGTGCCAGCAGCTTTGACAGGGAGGTTTGGGAGTACTTC.

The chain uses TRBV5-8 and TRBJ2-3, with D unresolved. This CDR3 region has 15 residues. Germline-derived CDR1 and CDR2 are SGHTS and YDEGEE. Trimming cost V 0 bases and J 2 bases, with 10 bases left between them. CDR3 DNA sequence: TGTGCCAGCAGCTTGGGATGGAGAGACACAGATACGCAGTATTTT. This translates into CASSLGWRDTDTQYF.

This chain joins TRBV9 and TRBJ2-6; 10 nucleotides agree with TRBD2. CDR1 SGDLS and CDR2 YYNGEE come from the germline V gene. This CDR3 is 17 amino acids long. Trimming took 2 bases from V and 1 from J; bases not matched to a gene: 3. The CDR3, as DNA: TGTGCCAGCAGCGTGCTAGCGGGAGTGTCTGGGGCCAACGTCCTGACTTTC. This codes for CASSVLAGVSGANVLTF.

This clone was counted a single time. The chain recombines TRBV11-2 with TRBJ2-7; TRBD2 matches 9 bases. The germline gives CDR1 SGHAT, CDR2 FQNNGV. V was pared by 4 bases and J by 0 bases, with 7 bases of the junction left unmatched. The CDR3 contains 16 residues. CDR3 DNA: TGTGCCAGCAGCTCCACGGAGACTAGCGGCTCCTACGAGCAGTACTTC. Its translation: CASSSTETSGSYEQYF.

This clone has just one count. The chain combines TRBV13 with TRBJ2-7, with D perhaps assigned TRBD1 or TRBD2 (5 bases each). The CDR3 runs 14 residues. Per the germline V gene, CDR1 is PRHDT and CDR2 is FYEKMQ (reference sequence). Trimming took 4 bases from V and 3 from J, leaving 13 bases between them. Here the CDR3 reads CASSSGPGNYEQYF. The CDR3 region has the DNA TGTGCCAGCAGCTCGGGACCGGGGAACTACGAGCAGTACTTC.

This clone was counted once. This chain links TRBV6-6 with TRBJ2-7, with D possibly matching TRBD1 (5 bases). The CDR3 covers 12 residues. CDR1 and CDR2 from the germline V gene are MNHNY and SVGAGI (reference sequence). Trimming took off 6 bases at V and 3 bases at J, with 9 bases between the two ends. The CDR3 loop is CASSSGFYEQYF. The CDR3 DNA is TGTGCCAGCAGCTCAGGGTTCTACGAGCAGTACTTC.

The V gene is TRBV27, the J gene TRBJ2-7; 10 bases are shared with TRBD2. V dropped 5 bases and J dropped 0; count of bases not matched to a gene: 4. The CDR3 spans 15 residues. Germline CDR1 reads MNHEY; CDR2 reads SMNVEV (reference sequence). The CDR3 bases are TGTGCCAGCAGTCGATCTAGCGGGGGCTCCTACGAGCAGTACTTC. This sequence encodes CASSRSSGGSYEQYF.

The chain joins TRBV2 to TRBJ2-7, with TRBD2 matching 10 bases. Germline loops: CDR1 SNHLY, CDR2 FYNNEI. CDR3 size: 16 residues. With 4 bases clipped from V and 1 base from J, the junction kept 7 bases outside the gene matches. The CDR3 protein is CASSVAGTSASYEQYF. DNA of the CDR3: TGTGCCAGCAGTGTTGCCGGGACTAGCGCATCCTACGAGCAGTACTTC.

The CDR3 loop reads CATSRDRDRPNTEAFF. CDR3 nucleotides: TGTGCCACCAGCAGAGACCGAGACAGACCGAACACTGAAGCTTTCTTT. V and J are TRBV15 and TRBJ1-1; D is possibly TRBD1 (5 bases). CDR1 is LNHNV, CDR2 YYDKDF, per germline (reference sequence). Trimming took 0 bases from V and 1 from J, leaving 12 bases between them. The CDR3 covers 16 residues.

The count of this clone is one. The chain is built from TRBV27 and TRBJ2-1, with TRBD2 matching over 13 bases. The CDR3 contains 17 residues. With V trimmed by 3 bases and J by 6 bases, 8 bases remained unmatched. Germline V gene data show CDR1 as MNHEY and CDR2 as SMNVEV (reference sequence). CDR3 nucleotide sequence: TGTGCCAGCAGTTTCCAGACTAGCGGGAGGTTGAGCAATGAGCAGTTCTTC. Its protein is CASSFQTSGRLSNEQFF.

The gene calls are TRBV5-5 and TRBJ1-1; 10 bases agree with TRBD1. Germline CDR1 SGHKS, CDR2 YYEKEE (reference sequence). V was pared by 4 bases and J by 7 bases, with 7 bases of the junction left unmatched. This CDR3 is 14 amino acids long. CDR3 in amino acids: CASSLRQGAYEAFF. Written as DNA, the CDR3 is TGTGCCAGCAGCCTTAGACAGGGGGCGTATGAAGCTTTCTTT.

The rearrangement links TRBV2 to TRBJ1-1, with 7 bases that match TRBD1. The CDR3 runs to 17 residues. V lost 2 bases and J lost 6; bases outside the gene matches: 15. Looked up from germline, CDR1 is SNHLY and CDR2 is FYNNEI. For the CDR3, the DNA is TGTGCCAGCAGTGAAACTCGAACCACAGGGGCGGTAGCTGAAGCTTTCTTT. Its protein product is CASSETRTTGAVAEAFF. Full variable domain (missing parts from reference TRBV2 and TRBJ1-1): EPEVTQTPSHQVTQMGQEVILRCVPISNHLYFYWYRQILGQKVEFLVSFYNNEISEKSEIFDDQFSVERPDGSNFTLKIRSTKLEDSAMYFCASSETRTTGAVAEAFFGQGTRLTVV.

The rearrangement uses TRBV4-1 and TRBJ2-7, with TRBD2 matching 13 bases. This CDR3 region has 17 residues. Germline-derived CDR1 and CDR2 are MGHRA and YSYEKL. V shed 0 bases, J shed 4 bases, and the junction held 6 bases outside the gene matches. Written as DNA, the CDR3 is TGCGCCAGCAGCCAAGAAGGGGGACTAGCGGGAAATTACGAGCAGTACTTC. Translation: CASSQEGGLAGNYEQYF.

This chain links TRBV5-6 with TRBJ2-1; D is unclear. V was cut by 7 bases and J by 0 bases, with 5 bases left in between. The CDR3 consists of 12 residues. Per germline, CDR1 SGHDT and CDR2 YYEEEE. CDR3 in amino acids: CASGPSYNEQFF. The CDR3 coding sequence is TGTGCCAGCGGGCCCTCCTACAATGAGCAGTTCTTC.